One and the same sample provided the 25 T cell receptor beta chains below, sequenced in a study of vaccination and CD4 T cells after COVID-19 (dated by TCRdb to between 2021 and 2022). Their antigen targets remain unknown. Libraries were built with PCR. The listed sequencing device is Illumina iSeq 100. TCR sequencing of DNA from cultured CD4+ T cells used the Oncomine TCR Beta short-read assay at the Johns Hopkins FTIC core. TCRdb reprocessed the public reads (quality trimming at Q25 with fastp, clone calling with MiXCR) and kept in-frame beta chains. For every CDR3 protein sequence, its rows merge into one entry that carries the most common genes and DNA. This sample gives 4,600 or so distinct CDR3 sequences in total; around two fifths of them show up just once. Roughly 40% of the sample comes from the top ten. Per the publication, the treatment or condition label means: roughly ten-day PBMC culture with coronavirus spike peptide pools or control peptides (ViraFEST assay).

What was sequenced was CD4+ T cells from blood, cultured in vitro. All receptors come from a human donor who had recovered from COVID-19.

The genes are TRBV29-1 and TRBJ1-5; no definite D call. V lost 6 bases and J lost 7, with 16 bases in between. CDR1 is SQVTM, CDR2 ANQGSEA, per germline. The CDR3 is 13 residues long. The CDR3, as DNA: TGCAGCGTGGAATTGGGGTTTAACCAGCCCCAGCATTTT. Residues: CSVELGFNQPQHF.

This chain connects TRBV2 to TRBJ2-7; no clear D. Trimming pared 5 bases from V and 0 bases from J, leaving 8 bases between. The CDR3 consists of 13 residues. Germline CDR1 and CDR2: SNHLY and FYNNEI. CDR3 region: CASSRLSSYEQYF. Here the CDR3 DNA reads TGTGCCAGCAGTCGACTTTCCTCCTACGAGCAGTACTTC.

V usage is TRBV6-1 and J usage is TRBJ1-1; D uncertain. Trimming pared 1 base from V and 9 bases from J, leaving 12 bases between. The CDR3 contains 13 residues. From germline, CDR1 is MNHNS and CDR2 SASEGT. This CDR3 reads CASSEGGWSKAFF. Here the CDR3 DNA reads TGTGCCAGCAGTGAAGGGGGTTGGTCGAAAGCTTTCTTT.

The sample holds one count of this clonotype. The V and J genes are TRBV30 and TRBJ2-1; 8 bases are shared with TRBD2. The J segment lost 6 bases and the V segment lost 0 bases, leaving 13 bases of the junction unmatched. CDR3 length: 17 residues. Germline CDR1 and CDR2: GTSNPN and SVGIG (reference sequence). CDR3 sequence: CAWSVRRLAKTFNEQFF. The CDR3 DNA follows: TGTGCCTGGAGTGTACGCCGACTAGCGAAGACCTTCAATGAGCAGTTCTTC.

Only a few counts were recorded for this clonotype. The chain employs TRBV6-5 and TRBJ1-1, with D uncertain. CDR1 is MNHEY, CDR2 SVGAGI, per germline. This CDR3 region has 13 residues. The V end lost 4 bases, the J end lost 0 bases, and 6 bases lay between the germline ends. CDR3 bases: TGTGCCAGCAGTTCCAGAATGAACACTGAAGCTTTCTTT. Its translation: CASSSRMNTEAFF.

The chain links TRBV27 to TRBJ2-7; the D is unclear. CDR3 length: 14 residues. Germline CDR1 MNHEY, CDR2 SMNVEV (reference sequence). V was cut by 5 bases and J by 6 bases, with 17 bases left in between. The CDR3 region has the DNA TGTGCCAGCAGTCCCGTCCGAGTATCTCGCGAGCAGTACTTC. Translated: CASSPVRVSREQYF.

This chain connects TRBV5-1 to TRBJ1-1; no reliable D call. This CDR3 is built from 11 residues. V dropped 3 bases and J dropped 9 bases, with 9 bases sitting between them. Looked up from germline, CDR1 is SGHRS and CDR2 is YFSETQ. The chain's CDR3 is CASSSSQKAFF. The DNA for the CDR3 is TGCGCCAGCAGCTCTAGCCAGAAAGCTTTCTTT. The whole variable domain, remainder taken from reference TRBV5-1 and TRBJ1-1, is KAGVTQTPRYLIKTRGQQVTLSCSPISGHRSVSWYQQTPGQGLQFLFEYFSETQRNKGNFPGRFSGRQFSNSRSEMNVSTLELGDSALYLCASSSSQKAFFGQGTRLTVV.

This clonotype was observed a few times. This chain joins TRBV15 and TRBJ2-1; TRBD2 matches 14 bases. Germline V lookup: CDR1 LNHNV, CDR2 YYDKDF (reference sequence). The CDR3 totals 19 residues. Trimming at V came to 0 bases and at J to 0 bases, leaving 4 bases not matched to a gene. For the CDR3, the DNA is TGTGCCACCAGCAGAGATCTTGGGACTAGCGGGAGCTCCTACAATGAGCAGTTCTTC. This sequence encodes CATSRDLGTSGSSYNEQFF.

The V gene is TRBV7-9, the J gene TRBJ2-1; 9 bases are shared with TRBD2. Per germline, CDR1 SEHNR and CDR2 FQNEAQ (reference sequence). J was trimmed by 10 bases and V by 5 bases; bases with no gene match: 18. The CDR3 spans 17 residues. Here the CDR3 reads CASSPTGVSGSRGEQFF. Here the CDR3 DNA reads TGTGCCAGCAGCCCGACGGGGGTTAGCGGGAGCCGCGGAGAGCAGTTCTTC.

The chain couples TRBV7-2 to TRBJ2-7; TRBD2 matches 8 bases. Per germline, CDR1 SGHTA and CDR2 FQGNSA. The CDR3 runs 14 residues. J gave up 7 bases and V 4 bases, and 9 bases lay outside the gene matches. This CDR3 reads CASSWSGTRREQYF. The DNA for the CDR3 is TGTGCCAGCAGCTGGTCCGGGACTAGAAGGGAGCAGTACTTC. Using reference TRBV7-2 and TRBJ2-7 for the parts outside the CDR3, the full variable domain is GAGVSQSPSNKVTEKGKDVELRCDPISGHTALYWYRQSLGQGLEFLIYFQGNSAPDKSGLPSDRFSAERTGGSVSTLTIQRTQQEDSAVYLCASSWSGTRREQYFGPGTRLTVT.

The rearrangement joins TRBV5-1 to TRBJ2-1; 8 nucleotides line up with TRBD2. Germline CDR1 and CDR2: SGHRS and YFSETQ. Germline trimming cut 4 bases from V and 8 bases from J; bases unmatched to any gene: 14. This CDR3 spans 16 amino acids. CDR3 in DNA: TGCGCCAGCAGCACACTAGCGGACCAACCCAGTGATGAGCAGTTCTTC. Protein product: CASSTLADQPSDEQFF.

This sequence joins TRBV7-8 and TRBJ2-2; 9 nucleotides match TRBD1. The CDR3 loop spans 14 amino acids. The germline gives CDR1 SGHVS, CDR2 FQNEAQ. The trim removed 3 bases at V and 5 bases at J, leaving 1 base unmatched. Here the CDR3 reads CASSLTGGTGELFF. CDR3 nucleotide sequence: TGTGCCAGCAGCTTGACAGGGGGGACCGGGGAGCTGTTTTTT.

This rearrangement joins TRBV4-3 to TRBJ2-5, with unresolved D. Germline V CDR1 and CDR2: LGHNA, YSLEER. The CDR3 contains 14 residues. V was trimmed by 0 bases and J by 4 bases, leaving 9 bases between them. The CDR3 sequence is CASSQDAVTETQYF. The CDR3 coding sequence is TGCGCCAGCAGCCAAGATGCGGTCACAGAGACCCAGTACTTC.

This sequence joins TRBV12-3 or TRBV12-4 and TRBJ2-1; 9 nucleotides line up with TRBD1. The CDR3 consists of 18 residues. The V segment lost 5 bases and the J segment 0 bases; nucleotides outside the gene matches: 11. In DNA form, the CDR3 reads TGTGCCAGCAGTCCTAACTACGCGACAGGGGGCTCCTACAATGAGCAGTTCTTC. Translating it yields CASSPNYATGGSYNEQFF.

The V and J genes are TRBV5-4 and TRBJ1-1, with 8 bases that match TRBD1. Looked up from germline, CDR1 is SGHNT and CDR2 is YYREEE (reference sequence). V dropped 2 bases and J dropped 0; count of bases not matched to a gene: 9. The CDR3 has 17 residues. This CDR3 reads CASSLTAGGGMNTEAFF. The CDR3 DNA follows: TGTGCCAGCAGCTTAACGGCAGGGGGCGGAATGAACACTGAAGCTTTCTTT. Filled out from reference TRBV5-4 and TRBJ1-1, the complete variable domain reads ETGVTQSPTHLIKTRGQQVTLRCSSQSGHNTVSWYQQALGQGPQFIFQYYREEENGRGNFPPRFSGLQFPNYSSELNVNALELDDSALYLCASSLTAGGGMNTEAFFGQGTRLTVV.

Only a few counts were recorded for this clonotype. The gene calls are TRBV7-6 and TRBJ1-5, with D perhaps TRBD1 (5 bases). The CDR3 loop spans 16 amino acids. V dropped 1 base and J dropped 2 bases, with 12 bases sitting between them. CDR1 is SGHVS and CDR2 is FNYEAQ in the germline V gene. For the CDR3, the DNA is TGTGCCAGCAGCTTAGGTCAGGGTCTGGGCAATCAGCCCCAGCATTTT. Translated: CASSLGQGLGNQPQHF.

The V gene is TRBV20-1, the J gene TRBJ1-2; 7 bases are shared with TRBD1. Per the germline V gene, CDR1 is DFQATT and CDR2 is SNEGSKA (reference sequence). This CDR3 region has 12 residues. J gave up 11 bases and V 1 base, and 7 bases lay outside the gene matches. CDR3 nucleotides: TGCAGTGCTAGAGCAGACAGGGAAAGGTACACCTTC. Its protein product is CSARADRERYTF.

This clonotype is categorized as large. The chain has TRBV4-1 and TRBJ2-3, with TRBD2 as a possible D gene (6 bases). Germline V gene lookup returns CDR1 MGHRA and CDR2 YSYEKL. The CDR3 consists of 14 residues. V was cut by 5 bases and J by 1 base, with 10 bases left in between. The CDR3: CASSDGGGTDTQYF. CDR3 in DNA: TGCGCCAGCAGCGACGGCGGGGGCACAGATACGCAGTATTTT.

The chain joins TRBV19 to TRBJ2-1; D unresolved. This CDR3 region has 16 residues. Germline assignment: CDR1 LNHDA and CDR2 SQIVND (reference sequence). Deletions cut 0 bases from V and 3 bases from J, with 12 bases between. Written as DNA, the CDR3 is TGTGCCAGTAGTATAGAAAGGGCAGGTGTCTACAATGAGCAGTTCTTC. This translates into CASSIERAGVYNEQFF. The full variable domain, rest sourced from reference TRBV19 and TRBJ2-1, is DGGITQSPKYLFRKEGQNVTLSCEQNLNHDAMYWYRQDPGQGLRLIYYSQIVNDFQKGDIAEGYSVSREKKESFPLTVTSAQKNPTAFYLCASSIERAGVYNEQFFGPGTRLTVL.

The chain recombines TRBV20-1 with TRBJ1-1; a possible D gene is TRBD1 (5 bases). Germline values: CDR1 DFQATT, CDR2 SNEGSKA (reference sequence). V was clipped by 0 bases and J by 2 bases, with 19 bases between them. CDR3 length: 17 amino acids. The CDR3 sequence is CSARDPRGERGNTEAFF. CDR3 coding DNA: TGCAGTGCTAGAGACCCCCGGGGGGAGAGGGGAAACACTGAAGCTTTCTTT.

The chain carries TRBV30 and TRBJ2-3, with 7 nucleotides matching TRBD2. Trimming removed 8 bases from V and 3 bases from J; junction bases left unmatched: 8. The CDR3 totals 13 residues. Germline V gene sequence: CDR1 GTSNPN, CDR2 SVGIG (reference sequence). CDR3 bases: TGTGCCAGCCACTGGGGGGGGACAGATACGCAGTATTTT. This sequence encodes CASHWGGTDTQYF.

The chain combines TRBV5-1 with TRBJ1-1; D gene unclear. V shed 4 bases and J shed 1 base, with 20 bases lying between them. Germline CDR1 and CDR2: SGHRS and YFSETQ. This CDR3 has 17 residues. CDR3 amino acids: CASSLGPAGRENTEAFF. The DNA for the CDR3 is TGCGCCAGCAGCCTTGGGCCGGCCGGGAGGGAGAACACTGAAGCTTTCTTT.

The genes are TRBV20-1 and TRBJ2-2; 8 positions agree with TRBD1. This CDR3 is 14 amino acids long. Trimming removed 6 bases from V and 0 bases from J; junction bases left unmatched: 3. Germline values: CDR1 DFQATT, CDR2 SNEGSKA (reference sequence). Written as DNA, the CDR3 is TGCAGTGCGCGGACAGGGTCGAACACCGGGGAGCTGTTTTTT. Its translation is CSARTGSNTGELFF.

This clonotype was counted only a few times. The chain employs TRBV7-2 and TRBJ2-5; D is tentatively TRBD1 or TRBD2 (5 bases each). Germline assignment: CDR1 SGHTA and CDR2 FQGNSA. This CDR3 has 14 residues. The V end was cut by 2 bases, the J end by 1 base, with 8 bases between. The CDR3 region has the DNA TGTGCCAGCAGCTTACAGAGGGGCCAAGAGACCCAGTACTTC. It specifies CASSLQRGQETQYF.

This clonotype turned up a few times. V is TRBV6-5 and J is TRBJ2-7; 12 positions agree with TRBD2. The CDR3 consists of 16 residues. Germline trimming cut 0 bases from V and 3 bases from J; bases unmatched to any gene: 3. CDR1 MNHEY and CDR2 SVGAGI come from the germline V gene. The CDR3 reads CASSYSGLAGNYEQYF. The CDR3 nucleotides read TGTGCCAGCAGTTACTCCGGACTAGCGGGAAACTACGAGCAGTACTTC.